This T cell receptor (beta chain) was captured in a study of T cell responses to AZD1222 COVID-19 vaccine. Libraries were prepared by immunoSEQ multiplex PCR; TCRdb keeps only in-frame clonotypes and omits some of them. Of about 180,000 clones in the sample, around 90% are singletons; the top ten hold around 1.9%. CDR3 size: 13 residues. Trimming removed 3 bases from V and 5 bases from J, with 7 bases in between. Germline CDR1 LNHDA, CDR2 SQIVND (reference sequence). Remarks on this clone: Its antigen remains unknown. This specimen includes other DNA sequences encoding the same CDR3.

Notes on the study in general: Spike-specific TCR breadth and depth were elevated following two AZD1222 doses.

This sequence joins TRBV19 and TRBJ2-2; possibly TRBD1 or TRBD2 for D (5 bases each). This receptor was taken from an adult who received the AZD1222 COVID-19 vaccine. Sequences were derived from peripheral blood, sampled 28 days after the second AZD1222 dose. The DNA of the CDR3 is TGTGCCAGTAGTATTGGGGGAACCGGGGAGCTGTTTTTT. Encoded protein: CASSIGGTGELFF.